This passage covers 9 T cell receptor beta chains from one sample sequenced in a study of blood T cells in healthy people across ages. A second roughly 6 to 11 cycle PCR used barcoded and J-beta primers. TCRdb called the 5' RACE reads again in MiXCR, with one record for every CDR3 protein. The data contain roughly 1 million distinct CDR3 sequences, less than 25% of them seen just once; the ten biggest clones take up 0.65% to 0.95%. This sample was also put to use in a study of T cells of mothers and their children.

The sample taken for sequencing was blood. These receptor sequences come from a girl aged 2-10 years in good health.

This clonotype appeared many times. The chain recombines TRBV5-1 with TRBJ2-2; weak D call: TRBD2 (7 bases). The CDR3 is 18 amino acids. The V end lost 0 bases, the J end lost 4 bases, and 19 bases lay between the germline ends. Germline V gene sequence: CDR1 SGHRS, CDR2 YFSETQ. The CDR3 DNA is TGCGCCAGCAGCTTGGCGGGGGGCCAGGGAGGCCCCACCGGGGAGCTGTTTTTT. Its protein product is CASSLAGGQGGPTGELFF.

This chain links TRBV10-3 with TRBJ1-1; D might be TRBD1 (5 bases). This CDR3 spans 12 amino acids. The V and J ends lost 1 base and 8 bases respectively, with 8 bases between them. Germline V gene sequence: CDR1 ENHRY, CDR2 SYGVKD. The CDR3 bases are TGTGCCATCAGTGAGTTCAGGGACGAAGCTTTCTTT. Translated, it gives CAISEFRDEAFF.

This clonotype was observed a few times. The V and J genes are TRBV4-1 and TRBJ2-7; the D gene could be TRBD1 or TRBD2 (6 bases each). This CDR3 comprises 16 residues. Germline loops: CDR1 MGHRA, CDR2 YSYEKL. Trimming shortened V by 2 bases and J by 0 bases, and 14 bases separated the two germline ends. The CDR3 here is CASSQRGAPSSYEQYF. The CDR3 DNA sequence: TGCGCCAGCAGCCAAAGGGGGGCCCCGAGCTCCTACGAGCAGTACTTC.

The chain uses TRBV29-1 and TRBJ2-1, with no clear D. Trimming took off 7 bases at V and 5 bases at J, with 12 bases between the two ends. The CDR3 is 12 residues long. Germline CDR1 and CDR2: SQVTM and ANQGSEA. CDR3 sequence: CSGGLEDNEQFF. In DNA form, the CDR3 reads TGCAGCGGAGGATTGGAAGACAATGAGCAGTTCTTC.

The table lists this clonotype with a few counts. The chain recombines TRBV7-2 with TRBJ2-7; a possible D gene is TRBD2 (5 bases). The CDR3 has 14 amino acids. CDR1 is SGHTA and CDR2 is FQGNSA in the germline V gene. V gave up 8 bases and J gave up 3 bases, with 17 bases separating them. CDR3 amino acids: CASRDGLFDYEQYF. The CDR3 DNA sequence: TGTGCCAGCCGCGATGGACTTTTCGACTACGAGCAGTACTTC.

The rearrangement links TRBV19 to TRBJ1-2, with D uncertain. This CDR3 comprises 20 residues. Germline lookup yields CDR1 LNHDA and CDR2 SQIVND (reference sequence). Trimming left V 4 bases short and J 1 base short, with 28 bases between. CDR3: CASSTSPTGSLTTLNYGYTF. CDR3 DNA: TGTGCCAGTAGTACCTCTCCAACGGGCAGCCTAACCACTCTTAACTATGGCTACACCTTC.

This chain connects TRBV5-1 to TRBJ2-5; D perhaps matches TRBD1 (5 bases). The J call may be in error: the DNA end matches TRBJ2-1 better. From germline, CDR1 is SGHRS and CDR2 YFSETQ. This CDR3 is 15 amino acids long. CDR3 nucleotide sequence: TGCGCCAGCAAATCCAGGGATTTCAAAGGGAATGAGCAGTTCTTC. Residues: CASKSRDFKGNEQFF.

This chain connects TRBV7-3 to TRBJ1-1, with D tentatively TRBD1 (6 bases). CDR1 is SGHTA and CDR2 is FQGTGA in the germline V gene. The CDR3 covers 13 residues. Trimming took off 3 bases at V and 11 bases at J, with 16 bases between the two ends. CDR3 sequence: CASSFGGTVEAFF. DNA for the CDR3: TGTGCCAGCAGCTTCGGGGGCACGGTGGAGGCTTTCTTT.

The chain is built from TRBV20-1 and TRBJ2-7, with TRBD1 as a possible D gene (5 bases). V shed 6 bases and J shed 2 bases, with 17 bases lying between them. Germline assignment: CDR1 DFQATT and CDR2 SNEGSKA (reference sequence). The CDR3 is made up of 14 amino acids. As DNA, the CDR3 is TGCAGTGCCTTGGCCAGGGCAGGAGCCTACGAGCAGTACTTC. Protein sequence: CSALARAGAYEQYF.